The rows below give T cell receptor beta chains drawn from one sample of a study of breast tumors, draining lymph nodes, adjacent tissues. TCRdb re-called the multiplex PCR reads through MiXCR, storing one row per CDR3 protein. Of approximately 230,000 distinct CDR3 sequences in the sample, 34% are singletons; the top ten hold 3.6%. The sequencing sample was made of axillary lymph node tissue. These receptors all come from a female donor with breast cancer. Some clones in this sample may be carry-over from other donors' samples. CDR3s include the opening cysteine and the closing phenylalanine or tryptophan. The order of the fields is J gene, D gene, clone size, V gene, CDR3 DNA, CDR3 protein. D genes are given only for firm matches. For some rows the clone size is stated as once, few or many, or as a class when expanded; others skip it.

TRBJ2-7 - - TRBV7-8 TGTGCCAGCACCTCGACAGGTTACGAGCAGTACTTC CASTSTGYEQYF
TRBJ2-1 - many TRBV4-1 TGCGCCAGCAGCCAAGATGAATTGGTTAGCGCTCTTGAATACAATGAGCAGTTCTTC CASSQDELVSALEYNEQFF
TRBJ2-7 TRBD2 many TRBV11-2 TGTGCCAGCAGCTTAGGGGAGGGCCTCCCGAGCTCCTACGAGCAGTACTTC CASSLGEGLPSSYEQYF
TRBJ2-2 - many TRBV12-5 TGTGCTAGTGGTTTTAGGACGGACGGGGAGCTGTTTTTT CASGFRTDGELFF
TRBJ2-6 - - TRBV12-3/TRBV12-4 TGTGCCAGCAGTTACAGGGCTGGGGCCAACGTCCTGACTTTC CASSYRAGANVLTF
TRBJ1-6 TRBD1 - TRBV20-1 TGCAGTAAACAGGGGGCGCCTTCACCCCTCCACTTT CSKQGAPSPLHF
TRBJ1-6 TRBD1 - TRBV5-1 TGCGCCAGCAGCTCCGGACAGGTGCAAAATTCACCCCTCCACTTT CASSSGQVQNSPLHF
TRBJ2-3 - - TRBV6-5 TGTGCCAGCAGTCACTCGTTTTCAGTCACGGATACGCAGTATTTT CASSHSFSVTDTQYF
TRBJ2-7 TRBD1 few TRBV3-1 TGTGCCAGCAGCCAAGGGGAGACAGGGTGGTACGAGCAGTACTTC CASSQGETGWYEQYF
TRBJ2-1 - - TRBV6-1 TGTGCCAGCAGGCACCGGGGGAGCGCCGCAACCTACAATGAGCAGTTCTTC CASRHRGSAATYNEQFF
TRBJ2-2 TRBD1 - TRBV5-6 TGTGCCAGCAGCTTGGCCGGGACAGGGAACACCGGGGAGCTGTTTTTT CASSLAGTGNTGELFF
TRBJ2-3 TRBD2 many TRBV19 TGTGCCAGTACCATGGGCGGGGGGTCAGATACGCAGTATTTT CASTMGGGSDTQYF
TRBJ2-1 - many TRBV7-9 TGTGCCAGCAGCTCGACAGAGAGCTCCTACAATGAGCAGTTCTTC CASSSTESSYNEQFF
TRBJ2-3 - many TRBV4-1 TGCGCCAGCAGCCAAAGACTGGTCGGGGCAGATACGCAGTATTTT CASSQRLVGADTQYF
TRBJ2-3 TRBD2 many TRBV5-1 TGCGCCAGCAGCCCGTCCCTAGCGGGCACAGATACGCAGTATTTT CASSPSLAGTDTQYF
TRBJ2-1 - - TRBV7-6 TGTGCCAGCAGCCCATTGGGCGATGAGCAGTTCTTC CASSPLGDEQFF
TRBJ2-7 TRBD2 - TRBV7-2 TGTGCCAGCAGCCCGACTAGCGGCTCCTACGAGCAGTACTTC CASSPTSGSYEQYF
TRBJ2-7 TRBD1 many TRBV10-2 TGCGCCAGCAGTGAGTATGACAGGGGAGGCGCAAGCTCCTACGAGCAGTACTTC CASSEYDRGGASSYEQYF
TRBJ2-6 - - TRBV5-4 TGTGCCAGCAGCCCCGGAGGGCCGCGGGAGCTTGGGGGCGGGGAGCTGTTTTTC CASSPGGPRELGGGELFF
TRBJ1-2 - many TRBV7-9 TGTGCCAGCAGCTTATCGACGACACATGGCTACACCTTC CASSLSTTHGYTF
TRBJ1-6 TRBD1 many TRBV5-5 TGTGCCAGCAGCTTTTACAGGGGGCTCGGAATCTCACCCCTCCACTTT CASSFYRGLGISPLHF
TRBJ1-6 - - TRBV6-5 TGTGCCAGCAGACCCGTGAGTAACGGGGGAGAAGGTTCACCCCTCCACTTT CASRPVSNGGEGSPLHF
TRBJ2-3 TRBD2 many TRBV2 TGTGCCAGCAGAGGGACTAGCTGGAACACAGATACGCAGTATTTT CASRGTSWNTDTQYF
TRBJ2-1 TRBD1 many TRBV24-1 TGTGCCACCAGTCCAGTCCAAGGCCGGGACAGGGGGCGCGATGAGCAGTTCTTC CATSPVQGRDRGRDEQFF
TRBJ1-3 TRBD1 many TRBV7-2 TGTGCCAGCAGCCGAAGGGGGCTAGGAAACACCATATATTTT CASSRRGLGNTIYF
TRBJ2-3 TRBD1 many TRBV24-1 TGTGCCACCATGGACAGGGGAGTAACAGATACGCAGTATTTT CATMDRGVTDTQYF
TRBJ2-7 - once TRBV7-9 TGTGCCAGCAGCTTAATGCGGAGCGCAAACACCTACGAGCAGTACTTC CASSLMRSANTYEQYF